Following are 25 T cell receptor beta chains from one sample sequenced in a study of cytomegalovirus exposure and HLA in healthy donors. 13 Jbeta primers and 60 Vbeta primers were used for the PCR. Produced via immunoSEQ multiplex PCR; TCRdb's table is partial and in-frame only. The sample contains around 65,000 clones, 70% to 80% of which appear only once. What was sequenced was PBMCs. These receptors originate from a girl between 5 and 17 years old in good health and CMV-seropositive.

In this sample, this clone turned up a few times. The chain has TRBV6-5 and TRBJ2-7; TRBD2 matches at 9 bases. CDR3 length: 14 amino acids. Germline CDR1 reads MNHEY; CDR2 reads SVGAGI. The trim removed 7 bases at V and 6 bases at J, leaving 10 bases unmatched. The CDR3 loop reads CASTPGLARPEQYF. CDR3 in DNA: TGTGCCAGCACCCCCGGACTAGCGCGACCCGAGCAGTACTTC.

J is TRBJ2-3 and V is TRBV18; D is undetermined. V gave up 4 bases and J gave up 2 bases, with 13 bases separating them. The germline CDR1 and CDR2 sequences are KGHSH and LQKENI. CDR3 length: 15 amino acids. The CDR3 nucleotides read TGTGCCAGCTCACATCCGGTTCGCCCCACAGATACGCAGTATTTT. This gives the protein CASSHPVRPTDTQYF.

V usage is TRBV7-2 and J usage is TRBJ2-1; 9 nucleotides align to TRBD2. Germline trimming cut 5 bases from V and 7 bases from J; bases unmatched to any gene: 6. Per the germline V gene, CDR1 is SGHTA and CDR2 is FQGNSA. The CDR3 sequence is 14 residues long. CDR3: CASSRTSGWNEQFF. In nucleotides, the CDR3 is TGTGCCAGCAGCCGAACTAGCGGGTGGAATGAGCAGTTCTTC.

Only a few counts were recorded for this clone. The V gene is TRBV28, the J gene TRBJ1-4, with D hard to call. Germline V gene data show CDR1 as MDHEN and CDR2 as SYDVKM. The CDR3 spans 12 residues. Trimming took 5 bases from V and 8 from J, leaving 9 bases between them. The CDR3 region has the DNA TGTGCCAGCAGTGCCGCCGGGGAAAAACTGTTTTTT. The encoded protein is CASSAAGEKLFF.

This clone was counted a single time. The J gene is TRBJ1-5, the V gene TRBV25-1; 7 bases are a match to TRBD1. This CDR3 has 16 amino acids. The J segment lost 9 bases and the V segment lost 1 base, leaving 12 bases of the junction unmatched. The germline gives CDR1 MGHDK, CDR2 SYGVNS. The CDR3 protein is CASSESYGTDFLPQHF. The CDR3 bases are TGTGCCAGCAGTGAATCGTATGGGACAGATTTTCTGCCCCAGCATTTT.

The V and J genes are TRBV13 and TRBJ2-7, with D possibly matching TRBD2 (7 bases). Germline V gene data show CDR1 as PRHDT and CDR2 as FYEKMQ (reference sequence). V lost 4 bases to trimming and J lost 6 bases, with 13 bases between them. The CDR3 covers 13 residues. The CDR3 sequence: CASSSWGGGEQYF. In nucleotides, the CDR3 is TGTGCCAGCAGCTCGTGGGGGGGCGGCGAGCAGTACTTC.

The CDR3 protein is CASEQGHESIQYF. CDR3 nucleotides: TGTGCCAGTGAACAGGGACATGAGAGCATTCAGTACTTC. The rearrangement uses TRBV19 and TRBJ2-4; maybe TRBD1 (6 bases). V dropped 8 bases and J dropped 9 bases, with 17 bases sitting between them. The CDR3 is 13 amino acids. The V gene's germline CDR1 is LNHDA and CDR2 SQIVND (reference sequence). The full variable domain, in which reference TRBV19 and TRBJ2-4 provide the parts outside the CDR3, is DGGITQSPKYLFRKEGQNVTLSCEQNLNHDAMYWYRQDPGQGLRLIYYSQIVNDFQKGDIAEGYSVSREKKESFPLTVTSAQKNPTAFYLCASEQGHESIQYFGAGTRLSVL.

This chain links TRBV30 with TRBJ2-2, with unresolved D. The V gene lost 5 bases and the J gene lost 6 bases, with 7 bases spanning the gap. From germline, CDR1 is GTSNPN and CDR2 SVGIG (reference sequence). The CDR3 sequence is 11 residues long. The CDR3 bases are TGTGCCTGGGTCGGTCCCGGGGAGCTGTTTTTT. It translates to CAWVGPGELFF.

This sequence joins TRBV5-5 and TRBJ1-1; D is undetermined. V shed 4 bases and J shed 6 bases, with 16 bases lying between them. This CDR3 comprises 14 residues. The germline V gene encodes CDR1 SGHKS and CDR2 YYEKEE (reference sequence). The CDR3, as DNA: TGTGCCAGCAGCCGTGGAGCGCAGACCTCTGAAGCTTTCTTT. It translates to CASSRGAQTSEAFF.

The gene calls are TRBV2 and TRBJ1-2; D might be TRBD1 (5 bases). The CDR3 is 14 amino acids. The germline V gene has CDR1 SNHLY and CDR2 FYNNEI. Trimming shortened V by 1 base and J by 8 bases, and 14 bases separated the two germline ends. The CDR3: CASSEEGIGGGYTF. CDR3 bases: TGTGCCAGCAGTGAAGAGGGGATCGGAGGGGGCTACACCTTC.

This clone was seen more than once but under ten times. V usage is TRBV2 and J usage is TRBJ1-2, with 7 bases fitting TRBD1. This CDR3 region has 11 residues. V lost 6 bases, J lost 8 bases, and 3 bases stayed unmatched. The germline gives CDR1 SNHLY, CDR2 FYNNEI. CDR3: CASSYRGGYTF. CDR3 coding DNA: TGTGCCAGCAGCTACAGGGGCGGCTACACCTTC. The full variable domain, completed using reference TRBV2 and TRBJ1-2, is EPEVTQTPSHQVTQMGQEVILRCVPISNHLYFYWYRQILGQKVEFLVSFYNNEISEKSEIFDDQFSVERPDGSNFTLKIRSTKLEDSAMYFCASSYRGGYTFGSGTRLTVV.

V and J are TRBV29-1 and TRBJ2-7; 9 positions match TRBD1. CDR1 and CDR2 (germline): SQVTM, ANQGSEA. Trimming cost V 4 bases and J 5 bases; bases outside gene matches: 15. There are 16 residues in the CDR3. CDR3 protein: CSVGGSTGGWSHEQYF. For the CDR3, the DNA is TGCAGCGTTGGGGGATCGACAGGGGGTTGGTCTCACGAGCAGTACTTC.

The V and J genes are TRBV7-2 and TRBJ2-1, with TRBD2 identical over 12 bases. V was clipped by 4 bases and J by 4 bases; unmatched bases: 5. There are 16 residues in the CDR3. CDR1 is SGHTA, CDR2 FQGNSA, per germline. The CDR3 protein is CASSWPGTSGYNEQFF. DNA for the CDR3: TGTGCCAGCAGCTGGCCCGGGACTAGCGGGTACAATGAGCAGTTCTTC.

The CDR3 spells CAVNVEGDDTEAFF. The DNA of the CDR3 is TGCGCCGTAAATGTGGAGGGAGATGACACTGAAGCTTTCTTT. V gene TRBV5-1 combines with J gene TRBJ1-1; D unresolved. CDR1 SGHRS and CDR2 YFSETQ come from the germline V gene. V was shortened by 10 bases and J by 3 bases, with 19 bases between the two germline ends. The CDR3 covers 14 residues.

The gene calls are TRBV28 and TRBJ2-2, with D possibly being TRBD1 (5 bases). The length of the CDR3 is 12 residues. V lost 3 bases to trimming and J lost 8 bases, with 7 bases between them. Per the germline V gene, CDR1 is MDHEN and CDR2 is SYDVKM. CDR3 residues: CASSFHRGELFF. CDR3 DNA: TGTGCCAGCAGTTTTCACAGGGGGGAGCTGTTTTTT.

The V gene is TRBV10-3, the J gene TRBJ1-2; 9 bases map to TRBD1. This CDR3 is built from 13 residues. The germline V gene has CDR1 ENHRY and CDR2 SYGVKD. The J segment lost 6 bases and the V segment lost 6 bases, leaving 5 bases of the junction unmatched. CDR3 sequence reads: CAIRGTGQHGYTF. CDR3 DNA: TGTGCCATCAGGGGGACAGGGCAGCATGGCTACACCTTC.

This clone was observed a single time. The rearrangement links TRBV6-5 to TRBJ2-7; tentatively, D is TRBD2 (5 bases). Germline CDR1 MNHEY, CDR2 SVGAGI. The CDR3 totals 15 residues. The V end lost 1 base, the J end lost 0 bases, and 10 bases lay between the germline ends. Written as DNA, the CDR3 is TGTGCCAGCAGTTACTTTGCGGGCCGCTCCTACGAGCAGTACTTC. Translated: CASSYFAGRSYEQYF.

The rearrangement joins TRBV29-1 to TRBJ2-5, with TRBD1 matching over 9 bases. The CDR3 totals 14 residues. V dropped 4 bases and J dropped 4; count of bases not matched to a gene: 7. Germline loops: CDR1 SQVTM, CDR2 ANQGSEA. The CDR3 spells CSVGIRDRAETQYF. As DNA, the CDR3 is TGCAGCGTTGGCATCCGGGACAGGGCAGAGACCCAGTACTTC.

This rearrangement joins TRBV7-9 to TRBJ2-2; D might be TRBD2 (6 bases). V lost 5 bases and J 9 bases, leaving 10 bases between the germline ends. Looked up from germline, CDR1 is SEHNR and CDR2 is FQNEAQ (reference sequence). The CDR3 extends over 12 amino acids. The CDR3 DNA sequence: TGTGCCAGCAGCGAAGCGGGCCGGGAGCTGTTTTTT. Translated: CASSEAGRELFF.

This chain links TRBV9 with TRBJ2-1, with D tentatively TRBD2 (6 bases). The CDR3 is 13 residues long. Germline CDR1 and CDR2: SGDLS and YYNGEE. V was shortened by 4 bases and J by 6 bases, with 11 bases between the two germline ends. The CDR3 DNA follows: TGTGCCAGCAGCACCGGGGGAGCCAATGAGCAGTTCTTC. Translation gives CASSTGGANEQFF.

The CDR3 here is CASSGTGGLYGYTF. CDR3 DNA sequence: TGTGCCAGCAGTGGGACAGGGGGCTTGTATGGCTACACCTTC. The chain recombines TRBV2 with TRBJ1-2; 11 nucleotides line up with TRBD1. CDR3 length: 14 amino acids. Trimming cost V 4 bases and J 5 bases; bases outside gene matches: 3. The germline V gene encodes CDR1 SNHLY and CDR2 FYNNEI.

This clone was seen a handful of times. This chain connects TRBV7-2 to TRBJ1-5; D call uncertain. V was shortened by 6 bases and J by 2 bases, with 11 bases between the two germline ends. Germline-derived CDR1 and CDR2 are SGHTA and FQGNSA. CDR3 length: 14 residues. This chain's CDR3 is CASRPSGGNQPQHF. The CDR3, as DNA: TGTGCCAGCAGGCCAAGCGGTGGCAATCAGCCCCAGCATTTT.

The CDR3 spells CASSLFPGTDYEQYF. CDR3 nucleotide sequence: TGTGCCAGCAGTTTATTCCCCGGGACAGACTACGAGCAGTACTTC. The chain couples TRBV28 to TRBJ2-7; 7 bases agree with TRBD1. The germline V gene encodes CDR1 MDHEN and CDR2 SYDVKM. The CDR3 is made up of 15 amino acids. V was clipped by 1 base and J by 3 bases; unmatched bases: 6.

The rearrangement links TRBV6-1 to TRBJ2-7; a weak D match, TRBD2 (5 bases). The V gene's germline CDR1 is MNHNS and CDR2 SASEGT. Trimming took off 8 bases at V and 3 bases at J, with 17 bases between the two ends. The CDR3 is 14 amino acids. The CDR3 spells CASPFRERDYEQYF. The CDR3 DNA reads TGTGCCAGCCCCTTCCGGGAAAGGGACTACGAGCAGTACTTC.

The chain couples TRBV7-9 to TRBJ1-1; 8 nucleotides match TRBD1. Germline CDR1 and CDR2: SEHNR and FQNEAQ (reference sequence). V dropped 5 bases and J dropped 5; count of bases not matched to a gene: 10. The CDR3 is 15 amino acids. CDR3: CASSPTTGGRTEAFF. CDR3 DNA sequence: TGTGCCAGCAGCCCAACCACAGGGGGGAGGACTGAAGCTTTCTTT. The variable domain in full, with the rest retrieved from reference TRBV7-9 and TRBJ1-1, is DTGVSQNPRHKITKRGQNVTFRCDPISEHNRLYWYRQTLGQGPEFLTYFQNEAQLEKSRLLSDRFSAERPKGSFSTLEIQRTEQGDSAMYLCASSPTTGGRTEAFFGQGTRLTVV.